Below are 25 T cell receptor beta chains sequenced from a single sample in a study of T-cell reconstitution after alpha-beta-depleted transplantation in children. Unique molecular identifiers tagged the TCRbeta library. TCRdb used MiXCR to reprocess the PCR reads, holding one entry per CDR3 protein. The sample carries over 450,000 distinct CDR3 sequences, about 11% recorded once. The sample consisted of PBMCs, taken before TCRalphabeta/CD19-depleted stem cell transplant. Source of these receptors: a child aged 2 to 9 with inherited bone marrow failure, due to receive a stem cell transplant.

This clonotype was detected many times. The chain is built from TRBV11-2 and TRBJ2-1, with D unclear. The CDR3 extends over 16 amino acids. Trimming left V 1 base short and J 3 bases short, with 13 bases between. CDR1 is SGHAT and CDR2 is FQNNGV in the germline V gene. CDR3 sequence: CASSLVLASFYNEQFF. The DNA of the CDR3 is TGTGCCAGCAGCTTAGTGTTGGCGTCCTTCTACAATGAGCAGTTCTTC.

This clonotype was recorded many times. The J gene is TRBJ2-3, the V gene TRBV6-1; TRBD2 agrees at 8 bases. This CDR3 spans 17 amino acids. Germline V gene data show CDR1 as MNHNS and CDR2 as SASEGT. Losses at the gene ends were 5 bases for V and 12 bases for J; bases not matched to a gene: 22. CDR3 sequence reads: CASSRSSPGLEALGQYF. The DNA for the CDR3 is TGTGCCAGCAGTCGGTCCAGTCCGGGACTAGAGGCTCTTGGCCAGTATTTT.

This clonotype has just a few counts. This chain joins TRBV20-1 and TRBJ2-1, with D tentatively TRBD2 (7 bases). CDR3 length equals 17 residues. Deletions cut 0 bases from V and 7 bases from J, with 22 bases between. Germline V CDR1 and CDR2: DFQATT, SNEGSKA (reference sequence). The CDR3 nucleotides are TGCAGTGCTAGAGATCGGACGGCGAGGGAGGGGGGGAATGAGCAGTTCTTC. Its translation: CSARDRTAREGGNEQFF.

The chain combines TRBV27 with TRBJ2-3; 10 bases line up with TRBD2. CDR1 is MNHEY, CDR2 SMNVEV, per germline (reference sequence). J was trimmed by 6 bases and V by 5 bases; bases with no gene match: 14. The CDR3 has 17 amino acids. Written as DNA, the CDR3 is TGTGCCAGCAGTCCGCCCTTTCCTAGCGGGAGCGGGGATACGCAGTATTTT. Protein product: CASSPPFPSGSGDTQYF.

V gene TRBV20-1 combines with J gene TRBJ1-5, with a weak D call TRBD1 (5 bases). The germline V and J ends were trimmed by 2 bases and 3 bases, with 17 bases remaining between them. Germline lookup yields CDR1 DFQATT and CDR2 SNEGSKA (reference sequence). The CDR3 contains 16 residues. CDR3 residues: CSARLGGGADNQPQHF. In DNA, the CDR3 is TGCAGTGCTAGACTCGGTGGAGGGGCGGACAATCAGCCCCAGCATTTT.

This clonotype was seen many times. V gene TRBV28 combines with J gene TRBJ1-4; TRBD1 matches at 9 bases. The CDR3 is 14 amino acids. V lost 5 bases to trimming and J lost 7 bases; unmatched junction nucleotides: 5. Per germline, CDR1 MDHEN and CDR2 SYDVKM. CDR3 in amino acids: CASSMTGGTEKLFF. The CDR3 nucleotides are TGTGCCAGCAGTATGACAGGGGGAACTGAAAAACTGTTTTTT.

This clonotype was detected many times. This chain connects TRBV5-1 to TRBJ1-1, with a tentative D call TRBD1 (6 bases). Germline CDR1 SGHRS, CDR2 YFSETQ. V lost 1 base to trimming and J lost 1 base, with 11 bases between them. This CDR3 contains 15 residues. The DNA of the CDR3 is TGCGCCAGCAGCTTGACAGGGATTGGGAACACTGAAGCTTTCTTT. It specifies CASSLTGIGNTEAFF.

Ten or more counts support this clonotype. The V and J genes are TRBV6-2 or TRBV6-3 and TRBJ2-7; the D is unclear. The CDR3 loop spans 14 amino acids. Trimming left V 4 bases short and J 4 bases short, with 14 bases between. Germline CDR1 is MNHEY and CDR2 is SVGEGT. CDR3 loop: CASSSAGVRYEQYF. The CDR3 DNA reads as TGTGCCAGCAGTTCCGCCGGAGTAAGGTACGAGCAGTACTTC.

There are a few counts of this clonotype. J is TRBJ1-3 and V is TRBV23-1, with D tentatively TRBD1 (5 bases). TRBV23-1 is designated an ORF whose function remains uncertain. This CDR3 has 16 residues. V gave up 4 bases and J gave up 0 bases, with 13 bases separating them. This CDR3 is CASSPRGSLSGNTIYF. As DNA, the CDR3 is TGCGCCAGCAGTCCACGGGGCTCACTCTCTGGAAACACCATATATTTT.

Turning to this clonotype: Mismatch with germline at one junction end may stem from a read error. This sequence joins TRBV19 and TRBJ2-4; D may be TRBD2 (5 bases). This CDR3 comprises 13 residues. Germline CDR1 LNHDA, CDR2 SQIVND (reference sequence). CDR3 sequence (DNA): TGTGCCAGTAGCCCTTCTGGACTTATAAGTGTGGACTTC. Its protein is CASSPSGLISVDF.

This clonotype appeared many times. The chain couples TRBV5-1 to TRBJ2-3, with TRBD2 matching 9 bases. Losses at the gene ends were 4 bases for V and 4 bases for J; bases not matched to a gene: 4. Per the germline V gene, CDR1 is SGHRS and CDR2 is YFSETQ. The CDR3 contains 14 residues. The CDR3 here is CASSSAGGADTQYF. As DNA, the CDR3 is TGCGCCAGCAGCAGCGCGGGAGGGGCAGATACGCAGTATTTT.

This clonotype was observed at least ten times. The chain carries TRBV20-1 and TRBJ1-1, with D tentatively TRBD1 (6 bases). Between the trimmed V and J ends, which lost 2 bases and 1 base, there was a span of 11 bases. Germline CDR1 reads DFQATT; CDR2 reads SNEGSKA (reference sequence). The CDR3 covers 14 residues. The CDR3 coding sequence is TGCAGTGCTAGATCGGCCAGGGGGAACACTGAAGCTTTCTTT. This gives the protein CSARSARGNTEAFF.

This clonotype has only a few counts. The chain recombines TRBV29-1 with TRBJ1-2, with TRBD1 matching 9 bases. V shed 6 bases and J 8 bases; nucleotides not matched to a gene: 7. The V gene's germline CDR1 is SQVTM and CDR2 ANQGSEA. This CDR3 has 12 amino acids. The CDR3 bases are TGCAGCGTCCGGACAGGGGCGGGGGGCTACACCTTC. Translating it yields CSVRTGAGGYTF. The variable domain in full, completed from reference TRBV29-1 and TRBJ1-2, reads SAVISQKPSRDICQRGTSLTIQCQVDSQVTMMFWYRQQPGQSLTLIATANQGSEATYESGFVIDKFPISRPNLTFSTLTVSNMSPEDSSIYLCSVRTGAGGYTFGSGTRLTVV.

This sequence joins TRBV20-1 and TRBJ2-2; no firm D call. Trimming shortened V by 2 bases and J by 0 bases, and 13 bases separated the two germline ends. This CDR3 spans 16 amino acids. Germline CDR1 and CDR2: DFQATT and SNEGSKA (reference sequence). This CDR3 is CSARPPVQANTGELFF. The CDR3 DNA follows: TGCAGTGCTAGACCCCCGGTCCAGGCGAACACCGGGGAGCTGTTTTTT.

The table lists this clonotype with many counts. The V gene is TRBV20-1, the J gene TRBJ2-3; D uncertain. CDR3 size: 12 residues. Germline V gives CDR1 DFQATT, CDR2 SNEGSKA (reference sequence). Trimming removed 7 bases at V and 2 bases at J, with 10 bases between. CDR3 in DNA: TGCAGTGGACCGGAAATCACAGATACGCAGTATTTT. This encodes CSGPEITDTQYF.

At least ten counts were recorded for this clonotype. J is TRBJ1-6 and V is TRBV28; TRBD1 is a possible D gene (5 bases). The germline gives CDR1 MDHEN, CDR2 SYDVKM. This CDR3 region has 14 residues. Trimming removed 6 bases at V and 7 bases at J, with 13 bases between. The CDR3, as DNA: TGTGCCAGCAGCATCCCGGGACCGAATTCACCCCTCCACTTT. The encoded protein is CASSIPGPNSPLHF.

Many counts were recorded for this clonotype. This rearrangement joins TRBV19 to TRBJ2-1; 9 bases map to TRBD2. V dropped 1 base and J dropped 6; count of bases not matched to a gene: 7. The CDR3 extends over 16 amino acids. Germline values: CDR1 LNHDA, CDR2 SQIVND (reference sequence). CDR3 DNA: TGTGCCAGTAGTATAGGCGGGAGGGCCCTACTCAATGAGCAGTTCTTC. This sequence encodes CASSIGGRALLNEQFF.

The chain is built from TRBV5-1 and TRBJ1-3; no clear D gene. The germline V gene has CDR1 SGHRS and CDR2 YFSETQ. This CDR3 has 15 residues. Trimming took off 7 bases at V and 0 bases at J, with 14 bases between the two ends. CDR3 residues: CASGEGSSSGNTIYF. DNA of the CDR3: TGCGCCAGCGGAGAGGGCAGCAGCTCTGGAAACACCATATATTTT.

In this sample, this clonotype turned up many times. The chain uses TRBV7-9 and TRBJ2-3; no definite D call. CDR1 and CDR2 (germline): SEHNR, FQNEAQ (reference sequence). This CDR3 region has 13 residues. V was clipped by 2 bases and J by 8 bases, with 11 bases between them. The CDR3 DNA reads TGTGCCAGCAGCTTATCTCCGGGCGGTACGCAGTATTTT. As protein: CASSLSPGGTQYF.

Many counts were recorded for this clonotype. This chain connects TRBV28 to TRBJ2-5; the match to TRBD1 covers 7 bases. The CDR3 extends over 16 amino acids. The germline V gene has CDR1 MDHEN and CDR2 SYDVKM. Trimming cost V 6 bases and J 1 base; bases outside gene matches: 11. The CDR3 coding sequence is TGTGCCAGCAGCAGGGGGATGACAGGGATCCAAGAGACCCAGTACTTC. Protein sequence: CASSRGMTGIQETQYF.

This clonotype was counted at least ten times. The CDR3: CASSRRLAGEDTQYF. As DNA, the CDR3 is TGTGCCAGCAGTCGCCGACTAGCGGGAGAAGATACGCAGTATTTT. The gene calls are TRBV27 and TRBJ2-3; the match to TRBD2 covers 12 bases. The CDR3 is 15 amino acids. The germline V gene has CDR1 MNHEY and CDR2 SMNVEV (reference sequence). Trimming removed 5 bases from V and 5 bases from J; junction bases left unmatched: 5.

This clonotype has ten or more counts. The CDR3 sequence: CASSQGFWAGGSLEQETQYF. Written as DNA, the CDR3 is TGCGCCAGCAGCCAAGGATTTTGGGCGGGAGGCTCCCTTGAACAAGAGACCCAGTACTTC. The gene calls are TRBV4-3 and TRBJ2-5; TRBD2 agrees at 8 bases. J lost 2 bases, V lost 1 base, and 18 bases had no gene match. Germline V CDR1 and CDR2: LGHNA, YSLEER. The CDR3 contains 20 residues.

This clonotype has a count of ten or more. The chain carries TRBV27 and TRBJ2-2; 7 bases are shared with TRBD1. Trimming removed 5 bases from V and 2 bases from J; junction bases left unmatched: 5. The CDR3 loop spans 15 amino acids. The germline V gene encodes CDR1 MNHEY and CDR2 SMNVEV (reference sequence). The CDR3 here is CASSQRDRNTGELFF. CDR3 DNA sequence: TGTGCCAGCAGTCAAAGGGACAGAAACACCGGGGAGCTGTTTTTT.

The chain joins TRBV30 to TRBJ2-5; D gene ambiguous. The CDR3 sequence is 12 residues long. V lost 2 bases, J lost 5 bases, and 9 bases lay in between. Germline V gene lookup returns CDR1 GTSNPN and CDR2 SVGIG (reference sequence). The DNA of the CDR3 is TGTGCCTGGAGTTGGGCCGGTGAGACCCAGTACTTC. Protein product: CAWSWAGETQYF.

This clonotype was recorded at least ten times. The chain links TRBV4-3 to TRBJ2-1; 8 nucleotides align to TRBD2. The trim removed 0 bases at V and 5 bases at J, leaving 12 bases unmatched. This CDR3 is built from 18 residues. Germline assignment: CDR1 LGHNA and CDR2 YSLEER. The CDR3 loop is CASSQDFPEREIHNEQFF. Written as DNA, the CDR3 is TGCGCCAGCAGCCAAGATTTCCCAGAGCGGGAGATCCACAATGAGCAGTTCTTC.